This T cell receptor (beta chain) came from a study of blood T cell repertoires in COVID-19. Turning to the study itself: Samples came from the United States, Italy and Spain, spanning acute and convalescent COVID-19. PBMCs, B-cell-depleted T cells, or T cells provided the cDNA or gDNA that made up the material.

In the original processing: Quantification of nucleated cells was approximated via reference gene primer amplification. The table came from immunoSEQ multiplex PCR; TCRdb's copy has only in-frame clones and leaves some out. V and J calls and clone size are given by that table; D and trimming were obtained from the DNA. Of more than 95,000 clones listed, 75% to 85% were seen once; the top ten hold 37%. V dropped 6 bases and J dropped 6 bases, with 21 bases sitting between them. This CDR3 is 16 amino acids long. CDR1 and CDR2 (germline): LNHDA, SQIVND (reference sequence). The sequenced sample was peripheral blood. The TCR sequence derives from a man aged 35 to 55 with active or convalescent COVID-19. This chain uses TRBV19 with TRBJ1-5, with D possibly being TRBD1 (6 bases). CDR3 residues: CASSSTSGTKVQPQHF. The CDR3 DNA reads TGTGCCAGTAGCTCGACTTCCGGGACAAAGGTTCAGCCCCAGCATTTT. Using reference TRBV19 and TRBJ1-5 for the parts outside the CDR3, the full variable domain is DGGITQSPKYLFRKEGQNVTLSCEQNLNHDAMYWYRQDPGQGLRLIYYSQIVNDFQKGDIAEGYSVSREKKESFPLTVTSAQKNPTAFYLCASSSTSGTKVQPQHFGDGTRLSIL.